The clone carrying this TCR beta chain showed up just once. Antigen unknown. The sample originates from a study of beta chain features in type 1 diabetes. Study details: Sorted cells examined across all samples numbered around 100 million.

Reverse transcription of all isolated RNA meant that expressed TCRB transcripts were sequenced. Repertoires were generated with immunoSEQ multiplex PCR, while TCRdb's copy carries only in-frame clones and drops some. The sample shows roughly 380,000 clones, around 20% of them seen only once. Regarding the study as a whole: Type 1 diabetes patients had TCRB CDR3s that were shorter (moderately but significantly so) in all four CD4+ subsets. VDJ junctions in type 1 diabetes patients carried more deletions and fewer insertions. In the patient group, naive, central memory and Treg TCRB repertoires seemed more alike than in the healthy donor group.

Sequences were obtained from naive CD4+ T cells from blood. The clonotype originates from a woman under 30 in good health.

The DNA for the CDR3 is TGTGCCAGCTCACCAGCGGGACAGGGGGCGGACACTGAAGCTTTCTTT. It translates to CASSPAGQGADTEAFF. The chain links TRBV18 to TRBJ1-1; TRBD1 matches 12 bases. The length of the CDR3 is 16 residues. J gave up 3 bases and V 2 bases, and 4 bases lay outside the gene matches. Germline V lookup: CDR1 KGHSH, CDR2 LQKENI. Filled out from reference TRBV18 and TRBJ1-1, the complete variable domain reads NAGVMQNPRHLVRRRGQEARLRCSPMKGHSHVYWYRQLPEEGLKFMVYLQKENIIDESGMPKERFSAEFPKEGPSILRIQQVVRGDSAAYFCASSPAGQGADTEAFFGQGTRLTVV.